Shown below are 19 T cell receptor beta chains from a single sample sequenced in a study of radiotherapy plus CTLA-4 blockade in lung cancer. Some clones are missing from TCRdb's copy, which holds only in-frame ones; the method was immunoSEQ multiplex PCR. This table has more than 95,000 clones, about 70% appearing once. Material: peripheral blood, obtained from a patient treated with radiotherapy plus ipilimumab. The receptors shown here come from a human donor with non-small cell lung cancer who had a partial response to radiotherapy plus ipilimumab. Some clones in this sample may be carry-over from other donors' samples.

The CDR3 reads CASSTGTQAFF. The CDR3 region has the DNA TGTGCCAGCAGCACCGGGACTCAAGCTTTCTTT. V usage is TRBV7-2 and J usage is TRBJ1-1; the D gene is possibly TRBD1 (5 bases). Germline CDR1 reads SGHTA; CDR2 reads FQGNSA. The CDR3 covers 11 residues. With 5 bases removed from V and 9 bases from J, the gap between germline ends came to 10 bases.

The chain is built from TRBV18 and TRBJ1-1; 7 nucleotides agree with TRBD1. V dropped 3 bases and J dropped 2; count of bases not matched to a gene: 3. Germline loops: CDR1 KGHSH, CDR2 LQKENI. This CDR3 is built from 14 residues. The CDR3 nucleotides read TGTGCCAGCTCACCTAGACAGGGAAACACTGAAGCTTTCTTT. It yields the protein CASSPRQGNTEAFF.

This clone was counted a single time. The CDR3, as DNA: TGTGCCAGCTCATTCGGACAGGGGGCTGGATCCTATAATTCACCCCTCCACTTT. This codes for CASSFGQGAGSYNSPLHF. The V gene is TRBV18, the J gene TRBJ1-6, with 11 nucleotides matching TRBD1. The CDR3 spans 18 residues. The germline CDR1 and CDR2 sequences are KGHSH and LQKENI. Trimming removed 5 bases from V and 1 base from J; junction bases left unmatched: 7.

The chain couples TRBV27 to TRBJ1-4; a possible D gene is TRBD1 (6 bases). Germline CDR1 and CDR2: MNHEY and SMNVEV (reference sequence). The CDR3 consists of 13 residues. Trimming cost V 5 bases and J 7 bases, with 11 bases left between them. CDR3 bases: TGTGCCAGCAGTGAACAGGGAATTGAAAAACTGTTTTTT. Its protein is CASSEQGIEKLFF.

The gene calls are TRBV27 and TRBJ2-3, with D hard to call. The germline V gene encodes CDR1 MNHEY and CDR2 SMNVEV (reference sequence). This CDR3 has 14 amino acids. V shed 2 bases and J shed 2 bases, with 8 bases lying between them. CDR3 nucleotide sequence: TGTGCCAGCAGTTTAAATTCATTCACAGATACGCAGTATTTT. It yields the protein CASSLNSFTDTQYF.

The chain links TRBV19 to TRBJ2-2, with D unclear. CDR1 LNHDA and CDR2 SQIVND come from the germline V gene (reference sequence). The CDR3 spans 11 residues. V shed 8 bases and J shed 6 bases, with 7 bases lying between them. The CDR3 DNA follows: TGTGCCAGTTGGCGGTCCGGGGAGCTGTTTTTT. The encoded protein is CASWRSGELFF.

The chain employs TRBV7-3 and TRBJ1-1; D remains unclear. The CDR3 runs 13 residues. V gave up 5 bases and J gave up 4 bases, with 11 bases separating them. Germline CDR1 reads SGHTA; CDR2 reads FQGTGA. CDR3 sequence reads: CASSPLGVTEAFF. The CDR3 DNA is TGTGCCAGCAGCCCCCTCGGGGTCACTGAAGCTTTCTTT.

The CDR3 sequence: CSVDTDRKNTEAFF. In DNA form, the CDR3 reads TGCAGCGTTGACACGGACAGGAAGAACACTGAAGCTTTCTTT. This chain uses TRBV29-1 with TRBJ1-1; 7 bases line up with TRBD1. Per germline, CDR1 SQVTM and CDR2 ANQGSEA. V trimming: 3 bases; J trimming: 1 base; junction bases outside the gene matches: 5. The CDR3 runs 14 residues.

This chain uses TRBV6-5 with TRBJ2-7, with 8 nucleotides matching TRBD1. The germline V gene has CDR1 MNHEY and CDR2 SVGAGI. The V and J ends lost 4 bases and 5 bases, in that order; junction bases with no gene match: 7. CDR3 size: 14 residues. The CDR3 DNA is TGTGCCAGCAGTTTAGGACAGGGCTCGGACGAGCAGTACTTC. Translated: CASSLGQGSDEQYF.

The chain couples TRBV5-1 to TRBJ1-1; 7 nucleotides match TRBD1. Germline V lookup: CDR1 SGHRS, CDR2 YFSETQ. The CDR3 has 17 amino acids. The ends lost 0 bases at V and 0 bases at J; junction bases unmatched: 8. CDR3 loop: CASSLETGKGMNTEAFF. The CDR3 bases are TGCGCCAGCAGCTTGGAGACAGGGAAGGGAATGAACACTGAAGCTTTCTTT.

This chain uses TRBV2 with TRBJ2-1; 9 nucleotides line up with TRBD2. Germline V gene data show CDR1 as SNHLY and CDR2 as FYNNEI. V shed 4 bases, J shed 2 bases, and the junction held 6 bases outside the gene matches. The CDR3 is 16 residues long. CDR3 in DNA: TGTGCCAGCAGTGGGATCGCGGGGGGGCCCTACAATGAGCAGTTCTTC. Residues: CASSGIAGGPYNEQFF.

The V call is TRBV5-3, the J call TRBJ1-3; D uncertain. TRBV5-3 belongs to the ORF category, with a function that is uncertain. This CDR3 is built from 10 residues. The germline V and J ends were trimmed by 7 bases and 8 bases, with 7 bases remaining between them. The CDR3 nucleotides are TGTGCCAGACTCTTCCACACCATATATTTT. Its translation: CARLFHTIYF.

The V and J genes are TRBV28 and TRBJ1-2; 9 nucleotides align to TRBD1. Germline V gene lookup returns CDR1 MDHEN and CDR2 SYDVKM. V gave up 8 bases and J gave up 7 bases; unmatched junction bases: 8. The CDR3 is 13 amino acids. The CDR3 loop reads CASLTQGAGGYTF. DNA of the CDR3: TGTGCCAGCCTGACACAGGGGGCGGGTGGCTACACCTTC.

V gene TRBV5-4 combines with J gene TRBJ2-1; 7 nucleotides line up with TRBD2. The CDR3 runs 17 residues. CDR1 is SGHNT and CDR2 is YYREEE in the germline V gene (reference sequence). Trimming at V came to 0 bases and at J to 9 bases, leaving 15 bases not matched to a gene. CDR3 residues: CASSLAVVGVGGGEQFF. The DNA for the CDR3 is TGTGCCAGCAGCTTGGCCGTGGTGGGAGTGGGCGGGGGTGAGCAGTTCTTC.

The V and J genes are TRBV9 and TRBJ2-1; D possibly corresponds to TRBD2 (6 bases). Germline CDR1 reads SGDLS; CDR2 reads YYNGEE. The CDR3 length is 13 residues. The ends were cut back, 0 bases at V and 9 bases at J, with 10 bases in the middle. The CDR3 sequence: CASSVGTSSEQFF. The CDR3 nucleotides read TGTGCCAGCAGCGTAGGTACTAGCAGTGAGCAGTTCTTC.

The J gene is TRBJ2-5, the V gene TRBV7-2; TRBD1 might be the D (6 bases). Germline assignment: CDR1 SGHTA and CDR2 FQGNSA. The CDR3 loop spans 16 amino acids. Deletions cut 1 base from V and 4 bases from J, with 16 bases between. CDR3 in amino acids: CASSLGRRGGPETQYF. DNA of the CDR3: TGTGCCAGCAGCTTAGGGCGAAGAGGGGGTCCAGAGACCCAGTACTTC. The whole variable domain, filled in from reference TRBV7-2 and TRBJ2-5, reads GAGVSQSPSNKVTEKGKDVELRCDPISGHTALYWYRQSLGQGLEFLIYFQGNSAPDKSGLPSDRFSAERTGGSVSTLTIQRTQQEDSAVYLCASSLGRRGGPETQYFGPGTRLLVL.

This rearrangement joins TRBV6-5 to TRBJ1-6; D is unclear. The V gene lost 8 bases and the J gene lost 2 bases, with 7 bases spanning the gap. Germline CDR1 MNHEY, CDR2 SVGAGI. This CDR3 has 13 amino acids. The CDR3 spells CASSTTYNSPLHF. CDR3 bases: TGTGCCAGCTCGACAACCTATAATTCACCCCTCCACTTT.

At least ten counts were recorded for this clone. The chain employs TRBV7-9 and TRBJ1-4; TRBD1 is a possible D gene (5 bases). The CDR3 is 15 amino acids. V lost 3 bases and J 7 bases, leaving 15 bases between the germline ends. Germline V gene data show CDR1 as SEHNR and CDR2 as FQNEAQ (reference sequence). The CDR3 sequence is CASSLEGRGGEKLFF. CDR3 in DNA: TGTGCCAGCAGCTTGGAAGGGCGCGGGGGTGAAAAACTGTTTTTT.

The chain is built from TRBV6-5 and TRBJ2-7; a possible D gene is TRBD2 (5 bases). V gave up 5 bases and J gave up 4 bases, with 15 bases separating them. CDR1 and CDR2 (germline): MNHEY, SVGAGI. CDR3 size: 14 residues. The CDR3, as DNA: TGTGCCAGCAGTGCCCCTGGAGGACCATACGAGCAGTACTTC. This encodes CASSAPGGPYEQYF.